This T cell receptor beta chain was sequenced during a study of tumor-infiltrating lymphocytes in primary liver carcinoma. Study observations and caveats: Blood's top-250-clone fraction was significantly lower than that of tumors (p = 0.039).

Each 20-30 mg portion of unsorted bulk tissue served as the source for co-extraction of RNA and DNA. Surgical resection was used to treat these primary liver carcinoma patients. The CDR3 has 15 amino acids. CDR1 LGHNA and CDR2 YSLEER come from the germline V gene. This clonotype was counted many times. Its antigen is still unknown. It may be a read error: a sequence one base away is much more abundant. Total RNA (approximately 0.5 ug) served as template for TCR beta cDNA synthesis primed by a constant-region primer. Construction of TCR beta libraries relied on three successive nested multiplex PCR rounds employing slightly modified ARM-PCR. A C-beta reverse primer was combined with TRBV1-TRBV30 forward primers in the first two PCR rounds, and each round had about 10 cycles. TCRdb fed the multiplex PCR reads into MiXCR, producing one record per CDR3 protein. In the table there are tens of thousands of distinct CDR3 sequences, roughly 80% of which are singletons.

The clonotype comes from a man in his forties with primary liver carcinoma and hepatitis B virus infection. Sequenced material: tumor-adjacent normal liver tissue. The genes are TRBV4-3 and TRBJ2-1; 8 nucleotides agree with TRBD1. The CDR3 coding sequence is TGCGCCGGCAGCCAATTTCAGGGGGCTAGCGATGAGCAGTTCTTC. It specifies CAGSQFQGASDEQFF.